This entry is about one T cell receptor beta chain. What this receptor recognizes is not known. Base-call qualities are not available, and no considerably larger clone is one nucleotide away. The sample is drawn from a study of blood T cell repertoires in COVID-19 (dated by TCRdb to between 2020 and 2021). Regarding the complete study: Collaborator samples came from the United States, Italy and Spain and covered acute and convalescent phases of COVID-19. The sample metadata nearly always contained a de-identified subject ID, COVID-19 status, age in years and sex. Subjects who had been exposed to COVID-19, were actively infected with it, or had recovered from it provided the deeply sampled blood TCRbeta repertoires that made up the dataset. Where HLA class I and class II types were available, the types were taken from metadata supplied by the sample provider, not from assay-based typing. The prospective study material was composed of cDNA or gDNA derived from T cells, B-cell-depleted T cells, or PBMCs. The repertoires were made available in a free public database intended to serve as a resource for research on the immune response to SARS-CoV-2. The samples were drawn from the first 160 participants of the ongoing ImmuneRACE study and from 950 to 1,500 subjects provided by 6 global collaborators. What the work shows at the level of the full study, not this receptor alone: Clinical and demographic metadata were provided uncurated, with the amount varying by source and participant.

TCRbeta CDR3 regions were amplified from genomic DNA using the immunoSEQ Assay, a bias-controlled multiplex PCR. The source study handled its data this way. Within the assay, amplification of reference gene primers was used to estimate how many nucleated cells each sample contained. To quantify the absolute abundance of each unique TCRbeta CDR3 rearrangement, sequence reads were collapsed and filtered. For each sample, productive Simpson clonality was calculated by taking the square root of Simpson's diversity index across productive rearrangements. TCRdb stores this immuneACCESS table with in-frame sequences only. Part of the clones is absent; in the studies checked, under half of the shortfall reflects unresolved V genes, and no reason is known for the rest. That table supplies the V and J calls and clone size; D and trimming were determined from the DNA. Counted in this sample were over 100,000 clones; around three quarters of them appeared once. Around 3.9% of the sample is held by the ten biggest clonotypes.

Each collaborating institution followed its own protocols to collect whole blood in K2EDTA tubes. Collaborator samples were shipped for TCRbeta analysis as frozen whole blood, isolated PBMCs, or DNA extracted from either sample type. For CDR1 and CDR2, the germline V gene (reference sequence) lists GTSNPN and SVGIG. V is pruned by 5 bases and J by 0 bases, leaving 4 bases of the junction without a gene match. Its CDR3 holds 15 amino acids, cysteine through phenylalanine. The CDR3 DNA has 45 bases and is translated from base 1. The rearranged segments are TRBV30 and TRBJ2-4; 10 central bases correspond to TRBD2. This TCR derives from a woman aged 80 or over with acute or convalescent COVID-19. The specimen sequenced was peripheral blood. The encoded CDR3 is CAWAGLARAKNIQYF. The sequence in DNA is TGTGCCTGGGCGGGACTAGCGAGAGCCAAAAACATTCAGTACTTC.